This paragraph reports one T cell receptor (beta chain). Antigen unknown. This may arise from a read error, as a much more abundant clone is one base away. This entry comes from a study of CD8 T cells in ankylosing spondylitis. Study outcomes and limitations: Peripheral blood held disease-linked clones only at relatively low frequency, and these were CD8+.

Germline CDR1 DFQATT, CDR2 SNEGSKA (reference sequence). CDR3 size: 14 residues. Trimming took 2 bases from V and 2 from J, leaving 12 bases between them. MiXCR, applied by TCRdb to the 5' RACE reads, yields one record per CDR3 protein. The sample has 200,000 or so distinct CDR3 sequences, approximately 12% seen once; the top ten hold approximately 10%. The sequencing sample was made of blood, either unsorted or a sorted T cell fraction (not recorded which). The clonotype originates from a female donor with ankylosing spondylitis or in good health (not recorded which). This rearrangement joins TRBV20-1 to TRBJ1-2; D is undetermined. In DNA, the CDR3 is TGCAGTGCTAGATCCACGACTGTAAACTATGGCTACACCTTC. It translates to CSARSTTVNYGYTF.